These T cell receptor beta chains were read from a single sample in a study of T cell repertoires in cytomegalovirus infection. From the reads, TCRdb called clonotypes with MiXCR, one entry per CDR3 protein. In the table there are 510,000 or so distinct CDR3 sequences, 26% of which are singletons. The sample was PBMCs. Receptors originate from a human donor in good health (CMV status not recorded). Some clones in this sample may be carry-over from other donors' samples. CDR3s include the opening cysteine and the closing phenylalanine or tryptophan. The order of the fields is V gene, clone size, D gene, J gene, CDR3 protein, CDR3 DNA. The D gene is left open where the match is weak. Where a row states a size, it is once, few, many or the class of an expanded clone; other rows omit it.

TRBV7-2	many	TRBD1	TRBJ2-5	CASSLVGTGGAGGVETQYF	TGTGCCAGCAGCTTAGTAGGGACAGGGGGCGCAGGGGGAGTAGAGACCCAGTACTTC
TRBV14	NA	NA	TRBJ1-1	CASSQNPGTEAFF	TGTGCCAGCAGCCAAAACCCAGGGACTGAAGCTTTCTTT
TRBV6-2/TRBV6-3	NA	NA	TRBJ1-5	CASSFNSVKSPQHF	TGTGCCAGCAGTTTCAACTCAGTTAAATCCCCCCAGCATTTT
TRBV28	NA	TRBD1	TRBJ1-1	CASSFQGVGLTEAFF	TGTGCCAGCAGTTTTCAGGGGGTAGGACTTACTGAAGCTTTCTTT
TRBV27	NA	NA	TRBJ2-5	CASSSGRRGYETQYF	TGTGCCAGCAGTTCTGGGCGACGGGGGTATGAGACCCAGTACTTC
TRBV7-8	few	NA	TRBJ2-7	CASSATSSYEQYF	TGTGCCAGCAGCGCAACTAGCTCCTACGAGCAGTACTTC
TRBV7-9	NA	TRBD1	TRBJ2-7	CASSPRQGRFYEQYF	TGTGCCAGCAGCCCTAGACAGGGGAGATTCTACGAGCAGTACTTC
TRBV20-1	NA	TRBD2	TRBJ2-7	CSARGPAGGSYEQYF	TGCAGTGCTAGAGGACCAGCGGGAGGCTCCTACGAGCAGTACTTC
TRBV19	few	NA	TRBJ1-1	CASSISGVNTEAFF	TGTGCCAGTAGTATTTCAGGGGTGAACACTGAAGCTTTCTTT
TRBV7-9	NA	NA	TRBJ2-7	CASSFPGSRGEQYF	TGTGCCAGCAGCTTCCCGGGTTCTAGGGGCGAGCAGTACTTC
TRBV6-6	few	NA	TRBJ2-2	CASAGSPTGELFF	TGTGCCAGCGCAGGCAGTCCCACCGGGGAGCTGTTTTTT
TRBV7-6	NA	NA	TRBJ2-7	CASSPGFGQVYEQYF	TGTGCCAGCAGCCCAGGGTTTGGGCAGGTCTACGAGCAGTACTTC
TRBV4-2	few	TRBD1	TRBJ2-1	CASSTGTGQYNEQFF	TGTGCCAGCAGCACCGGGACAGGTCAATACAATGAGCAGTTCTTC
TRBV6-1	few	NA	TRBJ2-5	CASEWGAWETQYF	TGTGCCAGCGAGTGGGGGGCCTGGGAGACCCAGTACTTC
TRBV4-1	NA	TRBD1	TRBJ1-1	CASSQIQTGNEAFF	TGCGCCAGCAGCCAAATCCAGACAGGGAATGAAGCTTTCTTT
TRBV7-9	few	NA	TRBJ1-2	CASSLGGEDYGYTF	TGTGCCAGCAGCTTAGGGGGCGAAGACTATGGCTACACCTTC
TRBV4-3	NA	TRBD2	TRBJ2-1	CASSREREGPYNEQFF	TGCGCCAGCAGCCGCGAACGGGAGGGCCCGTACAATGAGCAGTTCTTC
TRBV11-3	few	TRBD2	TRBJ2-1	CASSFGLAGDYEQFF	TGTGCCAGCAGCTTCGGACTAGCGGGAGACTATGAGCAGTTCTTC
TRBV7-2	many	NA	TRBJ1-4	CASSLRGAGYEKLFF	TGTGCCAGCAGCCTGAGAGGGGCAGGGTATGAAAAACTGTTTTTT
TRBV7-6	many	NA	TRBJ1-1	CASSPGPGLKNTEAFF	TGTGCCAGCAGCCCAGGGCCAGGGCTTAAGAACACTGAAGCTTTCTTT
TRBV7-2	NA	NA	TRBJ2-5	CASSLVRRETQYF	TGTGCCAGCAGCTTGGTCCGACGAGAGACCCAGTACTTC
TRBV6-2/TRBV6-3	few	NA	TRBJ2-1	CASSYPQRQTRNEQFF	TGTGCCAGCAGTTACCCCCAGCGACAAACGAGGAATGAGCAGTTCTTC
TRBV7-2	NA	TRBD1	TRBJ2-6	CASSSSGGNSGANVLTF	TGTGCCAGCAGCTCCTCAGGGGGAAACTCTGGGGCCAACGTCCTGACTTTC
TRBV7-2	NA	NA	TRBJ1-2	CASSLTQDSYGYTF	TGTGCCAGCAGCCTTACCCAAGATTCCTATGGCTACACCTTC
TRBV6-6	few	TRBD2	TRBJ2-3	CASSYYDLPGLAGGRADTQYF	TGTGCCAGCAGCTATTATGACTTACCGGGACTAGCGGGAGGGCGGGCAGATACGCAGTATTTT
TRBV28	NA	TRBD1	TRBJ1-1	CASSLGDRDTEAFF	TGTGCCAGCAGCCTCGGGGACAGGGACACTGAAGCTTTCTTT
TRBV29-1	few	NA	TRBJ1-2	CSVDSVGAYGYTF	TGCAGCGTTGATTCGGTGGGTGCCTATGGCTACACCTTC
TRBV18	few	NA	TRBJ1-4	CASSPPLSEKLFF	TGTGCCAGCTCACCACCATTGTCTGAAAAACTGTTTTTT
TRBV9	NA	TRBD2	TRBJ2-1	CASSASTSGRSRNEQFF	TGTGCCAGCAGCGCATCGACTAGCGGGAGGTCACGCAATGAGCAGTTCTTC
TRBV6-2/TRBV6-3	few	NA	TRBJ2-3	CASRPQGGADTQYF	TGTGCCAGCAGGCCCCAGGGGGGCGCAGATACGCAGTATTTT
TRBV5-4	NA	NA	TRBJ1-1	CASSLGVDSEAFF	TGTGCCAGCAGCTTGGGGGTGGATAGTGAAGCTTTCTTT
TRBV28	NA	TRBD1	TRBJ1-2	CASSPNPGQGAYGYTF	TGTGCCAGCAGTCCCAATCCGGGACAGGGCGCCTATGGCTACACCTTC
TRBV6-2/TRBV6-3	NA	NA	TRBJ2-5	CASSYWRHRAFEETQYF	TGTGCCAGCAGTTACTGGAGACACCGGGCCTTCGAGGAGACCCAGTACTTC
TRBV7-8	many	NA	TRBJ2-1	CASSLRTSYNEQFF	TGTGCCAGCAGCTTACGGACCTCCTACAATGAGCAGTTCTTC
TRBV7-9	few	NA	TRBJ2-1	CASSLALSANEQFF	TGTGCCAGCAGCTTAGCGCTCAGCGCCAATGAGCAGTTCTTC
TRBV10-1	few	TRBD1	TRBJ2-3	CASSVDRSASTDTQYF	TGCGCCAGCAGTGTGGACAGGTCCGCTAGCACAGATACGCAGTATTTT
TRBV29-1	few	TRBD2	TRBJ2-2	CIVGGLAGGSVTGELFF	TGTATTGTGGGGGGACTAGCGGGAGGTTCGGTCACCGGGGAGCTGTTTTTT
TRBV7-2	many	NA	TRBJ2-1	CASSLGWGAYNEQFF	TGTGCCAGCAGCTTAGGTTGGGGAGCCTACAATGAGCAGTTCTTC
TRBV4-1	NA	NA	TRBJ1-4	CASSQYAGTNEKLFF	TGCGCCAGCAGCCAATACGCAGGGACTAATGAAAAACTGTTTTTT
TRBV12-3/TRBV12-4	NA	NA	TRBJ2-4	CASSFRPGSDIQYF	TGTGCCAGCAGTTTTCGGCCAGGGAGTGACATTCAGTACTTC
TRBV7-3	many	NA	TRBJ2-2	CASSLSGSTGELFF	TGTGCCAGCAGCTTATCAGGGTCCACCGGGGAGCTGTTTTTT
TRBV28	many	NA	TRBJ1-3	CASSFVLGITRNTIYF	TGTGCCAGCAGTTTTGTTTTGGGGATCACGAGAAACACCATATATTTT
TRBV12-3/TRBV12-4	NA	NA	TRBJ2-3	CASSSSGAGDTQYF	TGTGCCAGCAGTTCTTCAGGGGCTGGGGATACGCAGTATTTT
TRBV7-2	many	TRBD1	TRBJ1-3	CASSRQGASGNTIYF	TGTGCCAGCAGCCGACAGGGGGCTTCGGGAAACACCATATATTTT
TRBV24-1	NA	NA	TRBJ2-3	CATSGPDSRFWTDTQYF	TGTGCCACCAGTGGCCCCGACAGCCGTTTTTGGACAGATACGCAGTATTTT
TRBV7-2	many	NA	TRBJ1-4	CASSFIEGQFNEKLFF	TGTGCCAGCAGCTTTATTGAGGGGCAGTTTAATGAAAAACTGTTTTTT
TRBV11-2	few	NA	TRBJ2-5	CASSLVRQSQETQYF	TGTGCCAGCAGCTTAGTCCGACAGTCCCAAGAGACCCAGTACTTC
TRBV5-1	few	TRBD2	TRBJ2-1	CASSPGLAGENEQFF	TGCGCCAGCAGCCCGGGACTAGCGGGAGAAAATGAGCAGTTCTTC
TRBV6-5	few	NA	TRBJ2-1	CASSYSPVGEQFF	TGTGCCAGCAGTTACTCTCCAGTCGGTGAGCAGTTCTTC
TRBV4-1	NA	NA	TRBJ2-3	CASSRNPGESTDTQYF	TGCGCCAGCAGCCGCAACCCAGGGGAATCCACAGATACGCAGTATTTT
TRBV7-2	many	TRBD1	TRBJ2-6	CASSAYRGGGANVLTF	TGTGCCAGCAGCGCCTACAGGGGTGGAGGGGCCAACGTCCTGACTTTC
TRBV12-3/TRBV12-4	many	TRBD2	TRBJ2-3	CASSFQSGTHTDTQYF	TGTGCCAGCAGTTTCCAGAGCGGGACCCACACAGATACGCAGTATTTT
TRBV7-2	many	NA	TRBJ2-3	CASSPNRGLDTQYF	TGTGCCAGCAGCCCCAACCGGGGCCTAGATACGCAGTATTTT